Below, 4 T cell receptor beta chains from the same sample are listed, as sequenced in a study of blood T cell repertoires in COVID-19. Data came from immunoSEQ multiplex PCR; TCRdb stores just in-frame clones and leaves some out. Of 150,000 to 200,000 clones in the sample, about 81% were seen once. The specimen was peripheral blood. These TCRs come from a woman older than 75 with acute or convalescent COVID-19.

CDR3 DNA: TGCAGCGTTGCCTCGGGGGGGGAGACCCAGTACTTC. Residues: CSVASGGETQYF. V and J are TRBV29-1 and TRBJ2-5; 8 bases line up with TRBD2. Per the germline V gene, CDR1 is SQVTM and CDR2 is ANQGSEA. Trimming removed 4 bases from V and 5 bases from J; junction bases left unmatched: 3. CDR3 length: 12 amino acids.

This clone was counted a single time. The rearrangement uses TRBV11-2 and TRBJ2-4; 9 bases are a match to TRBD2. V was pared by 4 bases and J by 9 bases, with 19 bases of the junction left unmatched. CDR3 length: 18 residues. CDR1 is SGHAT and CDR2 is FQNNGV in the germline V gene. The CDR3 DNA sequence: TGTGCCAGCAGCTCTTTTACCCTCTCCCTAGCGGGGCGAGGCATTCAGTACTTC. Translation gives CASSSFTLSLAGRGIQYF.

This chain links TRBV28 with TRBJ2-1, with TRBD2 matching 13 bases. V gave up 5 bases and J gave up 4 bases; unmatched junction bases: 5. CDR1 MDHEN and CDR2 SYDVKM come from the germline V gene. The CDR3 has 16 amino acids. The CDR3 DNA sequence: TGTGCCAGCAGTGAGACTAGCGGGAGGATTTACAATGAGCAGTTCTTC. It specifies CASSETSGRIYNEQFF.

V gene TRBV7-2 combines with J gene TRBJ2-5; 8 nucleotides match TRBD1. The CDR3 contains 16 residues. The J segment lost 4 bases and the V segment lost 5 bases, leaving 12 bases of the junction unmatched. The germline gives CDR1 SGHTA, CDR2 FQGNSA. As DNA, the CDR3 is TGTGCCAGCAGCAGCAGGACAGGGACGGGGCGAGAGACCCAGTACTTC. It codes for CASSSRTGTGRETQYF. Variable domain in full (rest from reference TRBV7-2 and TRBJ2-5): GAGVSQSPSNKVTEKGKDVELRCDPISGHTALYWYRQSLGQGLEFLIYFQGNSAPDKSGLPSDRFSAERTGGSVSTLTIQRTQQEDSAVYLCASSSRTGTGRETQYFGPGTRLLVL.